Presented here are 6 T cell receptor beta chains from one specimen sequenced in a study of T cell repertoires in aging, cancer and after chemotherapy. A mixed TRB-A/B primer pool amplified rearranged TRB by multiplex touch-down PCR. MiXCR, applied by TCRdb to the multiplex PCR reads, yields one record per CDR3 protein. The table has 1,700 or so distinct CDR3 sequences, about a fifth seen once; the top ten hold approximately 60%. Peripheral blood genomic DNA, not sorted cells or RNA, was the template. Specimen: blood. The receptors here all came from a human donor with a blood cancer.

This clonotype is labeled medium-sized. V is TRBV6-5 and J is TRBJ1-2; 7 bases line up with TRBD1. Losses at the gene ends were 4 bases for V and 3 bases for J; bases not matched to a gene: 8. The CDR3 runs to 15 residues. Germline CDR1 reads MNHEY; CDR2 reads SVGAGI. The CDR3 bases are TGTGCCAGCAGTTCCGCCGCCGGGACAGACTATGGCTACACCTTC. It yields the protein CASSSAAGTDYGYTF.

By sample share, this clonotype is medium-sized. The rearrangement joins TRBV6-1 to TRBJ1-1, with TRBD1 matching over 10 bases. Per germline, CDR1 MNHNS and CDR2 SASEGT. Trimming removed 8 bases from V and 11 bases from J; junction bases left unmatched: 14. The CDR3 runs to 14 residues. CDR3 DNA: TGTGCCAGCGGAAGACCGGGGGGACAGGGGAGGGCTTTCTTT. This encodes CASGRPGGQGRAFF.

This clonotype has more than one count but fewer than ten. This chain links TRBV5-6 with TRBJ1-4; 8 bases fit TRBD1. The CDR3 is 16 residues long. V lost 3 bases, J lost 4 bases, and 8 bases stayed unmatched. Germline CDR1 SGHDT, CDR2 YYEEEE. CDR3 bases: TGTGCCAGCAGCTCGTACGACAGGGGCTTTAATGAAAAACTGTTTTTT. It translates to CASSSYDRGFNEKLFF.

This chain joins TRBV24-1 and TRBJ1-1, with 7 nucleotides matching TRBD1. Germline V gene sequence: CDR1 KGHDR, CDR2 SFDVKD. This CDR3 has 14 amino acids. The V and J ends lost 4 bases and 2 bases, in that order; junction bases with no gene match: 3. Here the CDR3 reads CATSEGGFNTEAFF. The CDR3 DNA follows: TGTGCCACCAGTGAAGGGGGCTTTAACACTGAAGCTTTCTTT.

By its share, this clonotype is medium-sized (0.01 to 0.1%). The CDR3 reads CASSSLLAGGTYEQFF. The CDR3 bases are TGTGCCAGCAGTTCGCTCCTAGCGGGAGGGACTTATGAGCAGTTCTTC. This chain uses TRBV27 with TRBJ2-1; 12 positions match TRBD2. With V trimmed by 4 bases and J by 8 bases, 9 bases remained unmatched. In germline, CDR1 is MNHEY, CDR2 SMNVEV (reference sequence). This CDR3 has 16 residues.

This clonotype was counted between two and nine times. The J gene is TRBJ2-1, the V gene TRBV19; 12 nucleotides match TRBD2. With 9 bases clipped from V and 4 bases from J, the junction kept 4 bases outside the gene matches. Germline assignment: CDR1 LNHDA and CDR2 SQIVND (reference sequence). This CDR3 has 14 residues. The CDR3 coding sequence is TGTGCCAGACTGACTAGCGGGAGTTACAATGAGCAGTTCTTC. Its protein product is CARLTSGSYNEQFF.